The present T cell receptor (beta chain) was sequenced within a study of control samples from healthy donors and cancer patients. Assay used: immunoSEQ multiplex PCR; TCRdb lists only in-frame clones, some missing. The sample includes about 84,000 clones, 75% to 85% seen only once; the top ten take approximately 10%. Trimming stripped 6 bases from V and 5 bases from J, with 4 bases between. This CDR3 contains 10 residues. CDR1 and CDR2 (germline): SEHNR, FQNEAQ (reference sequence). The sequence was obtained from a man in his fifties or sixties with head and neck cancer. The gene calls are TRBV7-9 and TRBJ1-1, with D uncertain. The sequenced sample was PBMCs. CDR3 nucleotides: TGTGCCAGCAGTAAAACTGAAGCTTTCTTT. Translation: CASSKTEAFF.